Following are 22 T cell receptor beta chains from one sample sequenced in a study of blood T cells in healthy people across ages. Sample-barcoded 5' priming and a J-beta primer mix drove a second PCR of roughly 7 to 11 cycles. TCRdb redid the calling of the 5' RACE reads with MiXCR, one entry per CDR3 protein. The repertoire holds approximately 780,000 distinct CDR3 sequences, with roughly 26% as singletons. These sequences were also reported in another study, on T cells of mothers and their children.

Sequencing was performed on blood. These TCRs come from a boy aged 5-17 years in good health.

This clonotype showed up just a few times. The chain uses TRBV29-1 and TRBJ1-1, with TRBD1 matching over 9 bases. The CDR3 contains 15 residues. Trimming took 0 bases from V and 5 from J; bases not matched to a gene: 7. Looked up from germline, CDR1 is SQVTM and CDR2 is ANQGSEA. As DNA, the CDR3 is TGCAGCGTTGAAGACTTTACAGGGGGCACGACTGAAGCTTTCTTT. Encoded protein: CSVEDFTGGTTEAFF.

The rearrangement uses TRBV20-1 and TRBJ2-5; 8 nucleotides agree with TRBD1. The V gene end was trimmed by 6 bases and the J gene end by 14 bases; junction bases not matched to a gene: 17. The CDR3 is 13 amino acids. Germline V gene data show CDR1 as DFQATT and CDR2 as SNEGSKA (reference sequence). The CDR3 loop is CSALSQPRDRGYF. The CDR3 bases are TGCAGTGCCCTTTCTCAACCCCGAGACAGGGGTTACTTC.

In nucleotides, the CDR3 is TGTGCCAGCCGACAGGTTAGCACAGATACGCAGTATTTT. This codes for CASRQVSTDTQYF. This rearrangement joins TRBV6-6 to TRBJ2-3; possible D gene TRBD1, 6 bases. The V end was cut by 8 bases, the J end by 0 bases, with 9 bases between. Germline V gene data show CDR1 as MNHNY and CDR2 as SVGAGI (reference sequence). The CDR3 covers 13 residues.

This clonotype was detected only a few times. The chain links TRBV5-1 to TRBJ2-1, with D possibly being TRBD1 (7 bases). The V and J ends lost 3 bases and 7 bases respectively, with 17 bases between them. CDR3 size: 15 residues. The V gene's germline CDR1 is SGHRS and CDR2 YFSETQ. The CDR3 is CASSSLQGGANEQFF. The CDR3, as DNA: TGCGCCAGCAGCTCCCTCCAGGGGGGCGCGAATGAGCAGTTCTTC.

The gene calls are TRBV28 and TRBJ2-1; weak D call: TRBD1 (5 bases). The V end lost 11 bases, the J end lost 3 bases, and 11 bases lay between the germline ends. The germline gives CDR1 MDHEN, CDR2 SYDVKM. The CDR3 totals 12 residues. In DNA, the CDR3 is TGTGCCCATCAGGGTGGCTACAATGAGCAGTTCTTC. Amino acids: CAHQGGYNEQFF.

This clonotype occurred a few times. The chain carries TRBV12-3 or TRBV12-4 and TRBJ1-1; the D is unclear. There are 13 residues in the CDR3. V lost 5 bases and J lost 2, with 9 bases in between. The CDR3 is CASSATINTEAFF. CDR3 DNA sequence: TGTGCCAGCAGTGCAACTATCAACACTGAAGCTTTCTTT.

V gene TRBV12-3 or TRBV12-4 combines with J gene TRBJ2-3; possible D gene TRBD2, 6 bases. Trimming shortened V by 4 bases and J by 9 bases, and 17 bases separated the two germline ends. The CDR3 runs 14 residues. DNA for the CDR3: TGTGCCAGCAGTTGGGACTCCGCCACGGTCACGCAGTATTTT. Translated: CASSWDSATVTQYF.

The V call is TRBV7-2, the J call TRBJ1-5; D not resolved. The CDR3 extends over 17 amino acids. V dropped 2 bases and J dropped 5 bases, with 19 bases sitting between them. The germline V gene encodes CDR1 SGHTA and CDR2 FQGNSA. The CDR3 loop reads CASSLLSDRWVYQPQHF. CDR3 coding DNA: TGTGCCAGCAGCTTATTGTCGGACCGCTGGGTGTATCAGCCCCAGCATTTT.

This clonotype was detected a few times. J is TRBJ2-5 and V is TRBV30; D may be TRBD1 (6 bases). There are 13 residues in the CDR3. Per germline, CDR1 GTSNPN and CDR2 SVGIG (reference sequence). Trimming left V 4 bases short and J 4 bases short, with 13 bases between. The CDR3 nucleotides read TGTGCCTGGAAGCAGGGGAAGGTAGAGACCCAGTACTTC. It translates to CAWKQGKVETQYF.

The chain employs TRBV6-5 and TRBJ2-1, with TRBD2 matching 8 bases. Germline CDR1 and CDR2: MNHEY and SVGAGI. The CDR3 loop spans 14 amino acids. Trimming removed 2 bases from V and 9 bases from J; junction bases left unmatched: 6. The CDR3 DNA reads as TGTGCCAGCAGTTACGCGGGGGGCCGGGGTGAGCAGTTCTTC. Translating it yields CASSYAGGRGEQFF.

This clonotype was recorded a few times. The J gene is TRBJ2-7, the V gene TRBV10-3; D uncertain. Deletions cut 0 bases from V and 3 bases from J, with 9 bases between. The CDR3 contains 14 residues. Germline values: CDR1 ENHRY, CDR2 SYGVKD. CDR3 DNA: TGTGCCATCAGTGAGTCGATTCCGAGCTACGAGCAGTACTTC. This translates into CAISESIPSYEQYF.

This clonotype was seen more than once but under ten times. The rearrangement links TRBV5-4 to TRBJ1-2; TRBD1 aligns across 9 bases. This CDR3 has 13 amino acids. CDR1 is SGHNT, CDR2 YYREEE, per germline (reference sequence). The J segment lost 12 bases and the V segment lost 3 bases, leaving 9 bases of the junction unmatched. The CDR3 sequence is CASSSPGTGFDTF. CDR3 nucleotides: TGTGCCAGCAGCTCTCCCGGGACAGGGTTCGACACCTTC.

This clonotype occurred a few times. The CDR3 region is CASSHLGQGTFYEQYF. The CDR3 nucleotides read TGTGCCAGCAGCCACCTCGGACAGGGTACTTTCTACGAGCAGTACTTC. The rearrangement links TRBV16 to TRBJ2-5; 8 nucleotides agree with TRBD1. The DNA end is a closer match to TRBJ2-7, so the J assignment may be wrong. Germline values: CDR1 KGHSY, CDR2 FQNENV. The CDR3 contains 16 residues.

This clonotype was counted only a few times. V is TRBV20-1 and J is TRBJ2-4; D call uncertain. Per germline, CDR1 DFQATT and CDR2 SNEGSKA (reference sequence). This CDR3 is 13 amino acids long. Between the trimmed V and J ends, which lost 0 bases and 0 bases, there was a span of 3 bases. CDR3 protein: CSAREAAKNIQYF. The CDR3 bases are TGCAGTGCTAGAGAGGCAGCCAAAAACATTCAGTACTTC.

On this clonotype itself: Mismatch with germline at one junction end may stem from a read error. CDR3 DNA sequence: TGTGCCAGCAGTTCTCTGCGGGGGGTGTTGAAAGAGACCCAGTACTTT. It is translated as CASSSLRGVLKETQYF. The chain recombines TRBV12-3 or TRBV12-4 with TRBJ2-3, with 8 bases aligning to TRBD2. This CDR3 contains 16 residues.

This clonotype was counted only a few times. The rearrangement links TRBV28 to TRBJ2-1, with D possibly TRBD2 on 5 matching bases. The J call could be wrong; TRBJ2-5 is a better fit for the DNA end. The length of the CDR3 is 13 residues. Germline CDR1 and CDR2: MDHEN and SYDVKM. In nucleotides, the CDR3 is TGTGCCAGCAGTCCCCGGCAGCGGGAGACCCAGTACTTC. Its protein is CASSPRQRETQYF.

This clonotype was detected a few times. The chain recombines TRBV9 with TRBJ2-5, with 7 bases matching TRBD1. The J call may be mistaken, given a closer DNA end match to TRBJ2-1. Germline V gene sequence: CDR1 SGDLS, CDR2 YYNGEE. This CDR3 is built from 19 residues. The CDR3 coding sequence is TGTGCCAGCAGCGTAGGGAGAGGGATTACAGGGGTGACGCGGAATGAGCAGTTCTTC. The encoded protein is CASSVGRGITGVTRNEQFF.

Here the CDR3 DNA reads TGCAGTGCTAGAGCTCGGGAGGGGCTAATTAATTCACCCCTCCACTTT. This sequence encodes CSARAREGLINSPLHF. The chain uses TRBV20-1 and TRBJ1-6; possible D gene TRBD1, 5 bases. This CDR3 contains 16 residues. Germline lookup yields CDR1 DFQATT and CDR2 SNEGSKA (reference sequence). V gave up 1 base and J gave up 6 bases, with 16 bases separating them.

This clonotype came up many times. The chain carries TRBV6-6 and TRBJ2-6, with unresolved D. The CDR3 sequence is 15 residues long. The germline CDR1 and CDR2 sequences are MNHNY and SVGAGI (reference sequence). V was trimmed by 2 bases and J by 2 bases, leaving 7 bases between them. The CDR3 DNA is TGTGCCAGCAGTTACAGGGTTGCTGGGGCCAACGTCCTGACTTTC. Its protein product is CASSYRVAGANVLTF.

J is TRBJ1-1 and V is TRBV2; D ambiguous. V lost 6 bases, J lost 3 bases, and 11 bases lay in between. Germline V CDR1 and CDR2: SNHLY, FYNNEI. CDR3 length: 13 amino acids. The CDR3 DNA is TGTGCCAGCAGAGGTGACCAGGACACTGAAGCTTTCTTT. It is translated as CASRGDQDTEAFF.

This clonotype has only a few counts. The chain uses TRBV7-2 and TRBJ1-2; perhaps TRBD1 as D (5 bases). Germline assignment: CDR1 SGHTA and CDR2 FQGNSA. This CDR3 contains 16 residues. V was clipped by 2 bases and J by 8 bases, with 21 bases between them. CDR3: CASSLLNGPGRLGYTF. The CDR3 DNA reads TGTGCCAGCAGCTTACTTAACGGTCCAGGGAGATTGGGCTACACCTTC.

V usage is TRBV7-9 and J usage is TRBJ1-1; TRBD1 matches 7 bases. After removal of 3 bases from V and 10 bases from J, the junction contained 8 bases not matched to a gene. The V gene's germline CDR1 is SEHNR and CDR2 FQNEAQ (reference sequence). There are 13 residues in the CDR3. The CDR3 DNA reads TGTGCCAGCAGCTTCGCCGGGACAGATGCAGCTTTCTTT. Translation: CASSFAGTDAAFF.